Listed here are 18 T cell receptor beta chains from one sample, sequenced in a study of early T cells in non-severe SARS-CoV-2 infection. TCRdb called the 5' RACE reads again in MiXCR, with one record for every CDR3 protein. The sample contains about 69,000 distinct CDR3 sequences, 8.5% to 10% of which appear only once. Sequencing was done on a sample of whole blood. These receptors were collected from an adult who was a healthcare worker with PCR-confirmed SARS-CoV-2 infection or an uninfected control (not recorded which).

The genes are TRBV7-2 and TRBJ2-5; no clear D. Trimming stripped 5 bases from V and 5 bases from J, with 15 bases between. The CDR3 sequence is 14 residues long. The germline V gene has CDR1 SGHTA and CDR2 FQGNSA. CDR3 sequence reads: CASSPRQKLETQYF. The CDR3 DNA reads TGTGCCAGCAGCCCGAGACAAAAATTGGAGACCCAGTACTTC.

This clonotype was seen at least ten times. V is TRBV30 and J is TRBJ2-3; no definite D call. The CDR3 sequence is 12 residues long. Per germline, CDR1 GTSNPN and CDR2 SVGIG (reference sequence). Trimming shortened V by 1 base and J by 2 bases, and 4 bases separated the two germline ends. CDR3 loop: CAWSGLTDTQYF. In DNA, the CDR3 is TGTGCCTGGAGTGGACTCACAGATACGCAGTATTTT.

This clonotype was observed a handful of times. V gene TRBV20-1 combines with J gene TRBJ2-5; D tentatively fits TRBD1 or TRBD2 (5 bases each). CDR1 and CDR2 from the germline V gene are DFQATT and SNEGSKA (reference sequence). Between the trimmed V and J ends, which lost 1 base and 4 bases, there was a span of 13 bases. The CDR3 has 14 amino acids. The CDR3 DNA sequence: TGCAGTGCTAGAGGGTGGGGACGGGGAGAGACCCAGTACTTC. The encoded protein is CSARGWGRGETQYF.

The CDR3 sequence is CASSPTGQGEDTQYF. The CDR3 region has the DNA TGCGCCAGCAGCCCCACCGGACAGGGGGAAGATACGCAGTATTTT. The chain joins TRBV5-1 to TRBJ2-3; 10 bases align to TRBD1. The CDR3 totals 15 residues. Looked up from germline, CDR1 is SGHRS and CDR2 is YFSETQ. V was pared by 4 bases and J by 5 bases, with 7 bases of the junction left unmatched.

This clonotype was detected a few times. The chain carries TRBV9 and TRBJ2-3; the match to TRBD2 covers 10 bases. Germline V gene data show CDR1 as SGDLS and CDR2 as YYNGEE. The CDR3 covers 18 residues. V shed 0 bases and J 0 bases; nucleotides not matched to a gene: 7. The CDR3 DNA sequence: TGTGCCAGCAGCGTAGTAGGACTAGCGGACTCTAGCACAGATACGCAGTATTTT. Translated: CASSVVGLADSSTDTQYF. Full variable domain (rest looked up from reference TRBV9 and TRBJ2-3): DSGVTQTPKHLITATGQRVTLRCSPRSGDLSVYWYQQSLDQGLQFLIQYYNGEERAKGNILERFSAQQFPDLHSELNLSSLELGDSALYFCASSVVGLADSSTDTQYFGPGTRLTVL.

This clonotype was observed at least ten times. The V gene is TRBV7-8, the J gene TRBJ1-5, with D perhaps TRBD1 (5 bases). This CDR3 is built from 16 residues. CDR1 SGHVS and CDR2 FQNEAQ come from the germline V gene. Trimming left V 5 bases short and J 4 bases short, with 18 bases between. For the CDR3, the DNA is TGTGCCAGCAGCACCGGGGGTGATAAAAGGAATCAGCCCCAGCATTTT. Translating gives CASSTGGDKRNQPQHF.

Ten or more counts support this clonotype. The rearrangement links TRBV20-1 to TRBJ1-1; D is possibly TRBD1 (6 bases). Trimming took 3 bases from V and 5 from J, leaving 19 bases between them. Germline lookup yields CDR1 DFQATT and CDR2 SNEGSKA (reference sequence). The CDR3 runs to 15 residues. CDR3: CSASRFGGANTEAFF. CDR3 sequence (DNA): TGCAGTGCTAGTAGATTCGGGGGGGCGAATACTGAAGCTTTCTTT.

The chain is built from TRBV24-1 and TRBJ2-4, with TRBD1 identical over 8 bases. This CDR3 is 15 amino acids long. In germline, CDR1 is KGHDR, CDR2 SFDVKD. The V and J ends lost 3 bases and 9 bases, in that order; junction bases with no gene match: 9. The DNA of the CDR3 is TGTGCCACCAGTGATGGAGGACAGGGAAGGGGCATTCAGTACTTC. This gives the protein CATSDGGQGRGIQYF.

This clonotype came up many times. The V call is TRBV5-6, the J call TRBJ2-1; possible D gene TRBD2, 6 bases. This CDR3 comprises 18 residues. Germline assignment: CDR1 SGHDT and CDR2 YYEEEE. V shed 3 bases and J shed 6 bases, with 25 bases lying between them. The CDR3 is CASSYLTSRRAMGNEQFF. CDR3 nucleotides: TGTGCCAGCAGCTACTTAACTAGCAGGCGGGCCATGGGCAATGAGCAGTTCTTC.

The V and J genes are TRBV6-1 and TRBJ2-7; either TRBD1 or TRBD2 may fit D (5 bases each). V lost 3 bases to trimming and J lost 2 bases, with 11 bases between them. In germline, CDR1 is MNHNS, CDR2 SASEGT. The CDR3 is 14 amino acids. The CDR3 sequence: CASSDVGVPYEQYF. The CDR3 DNA is TGTGCCAGCAGTGACGTGGGGGTTCCCTACGAGCAGTACTTC.

This clonotype was counted at least ten times. The chain couples TRBV12-2 to TRBJ2-4; TRBD2, the table's D call, lacks a check against the DNA. TRBV12-2 is described as a pseudogene. The CDR3 runs 15 residues. CDR3 DNA: TGTGCAAGTCCCACGGGAGTTCGAGCCAAAAACATTCAGTACTTC. It specifies CASPTGVRAKNIQYF.

Only a few counts were recorded for this clonotype. This chain uses TRBV5-5 with TRBJ2-2; D remains unclear. The CDR3 length is 14 residues. V lost 0 bases and J lost 6, with 9 bases in between. Germline-derived CDR1 and CDR2 are SGHKS and YYEKEE (reference sequence). The CDR3 coding sequence is TGTGCCAGCAGCTTGGTCGGCCGTTCCGGGGAGCTGTTTTTT. Amino acid sequence: CASSLVGRSGELFF. Drawing the rest from reference TRBV5-5 and TRBJ2-2, the complete variable domain is DAGVTQSPTHLIKTRGQQVTLRCSPISGHKSVSWYQQVLGQGPQFIFQYYEKEERGRGNFPDRFSARQFPNYSSELNVNALLLGDSALYLCASSLVGRSGELFFGEGSRLTVL.

This clonotype was seen many times. V usage is TRBV9 and J usage is TRBJ2-3; 7 positions agree with TRBD2. The trim removed 4 bases at V and 0 bases at J, leaving 2 bases unmatched. The CDR3 spans 14 residues. The germline CDR1 and CDR2 sequences are SGDLS and YYNGEE. The CDR3 nucleotides are TGTGCCAGCAGCTTTAGCGGGAGCACAGATACGCAGTATTTT. It specifies CASSFSGSTDTQYF.

This clonotype was observed at least ten times. CDR3 loop: CASSQQGYEQYF. The CDR3 bases are TGTGCCAGCAGCCAACAGGGTTACGAGCAGTACTTC. The V and J genes are TRBV7-9 and TRBJ2-7; D might be TRBD1 (6 bases). In germline, CDR1 is SEHNR, CDR2 FQNEAQ (reference sequence). The CDR3 consists of 12 residues. Trimming shortened V by 5 bases and J by 4 bases, and 9 bases separated the two germline ends.

This clonotype was seen a handful of times. V gene TRBV19 combines with J gene TRBJ2-1; 7 positions match TRBD2. This CDR3 is 16 amino acids long. CDR1 is LNHDA and CDR2 is SQIVND in the germline V gene (reference sequence). V was clipped by 6 bases and J by 2 bases; unmatched bases: 10. Written as DNA, the CDR3 is TGTGCCAGTAGCCCTCGACTAGCAGTCACCTACAATGAGCAGTTCTTC. Translation: CASSPRLAVTYNEQFF.

The table lists this clonotype with many counts. V gene TRBV20-1 combines with J gene TRBJ2-1, with 8 bases fitting TRBD1. V was pared by 6 bases and J by 4 bases, with 8 bases of the junction left unmatched. The V gene's germline CDR1 is DFQATT and CDR2 SNEGSKA (reference sequence). CDR3 length equals 14 residues. The CDR3 sequence: CSARGPSEYNEQFF. The CDR3 DNA reads TGCAGTGCCAGGGGGCCTAGCGAGTACAATGAGCAGTTCTTC.

The chain combines TRBV6-2 or TRBV6-3 with TRBJ2-2; 12 nucleotides line up with TRBD2. CDR1 and CDR2 (germline): MNHEY, SVGEGT. V shed 6 bases, J shed 2 bases, and the junction held 4 bases outside the gene matches. There are 16 residues in the CDR3. CDR3 region: CASRSTSGSNTGELFF. The CDR3 DNA reads TGTGCCAGCAGATCGACTAGCGGGAGCAACACCGGGGAGCTGTTTTTT.

The rearrangement uses TRBV11-2 and TRBJ1-2; TRBD1 matches at 8 bases. The V gene end was trimmed by 3 bases and the J gene end by 7 bases; junction bases not matched to a gene: 1. The CDR3 loop spans 12 amino acids. The germline V gene has CDR1 SGHAT and CDR2 FQNNGV. The CDR3 sequence is CASSLDRVGYTF. In DNA, the CDR3 is TGTGCCAGCAGCTTGGACAGGGTTGGCTACACCTTC. Based on the CDR3 plus reference TRBV11-2 and TRBJ1-2, the full variable domain is EAGVAQSPRYKIIEKRQSVAFWCNPISGHATLYWYQQILGQGPKLLIQFQNNGVVDDSQLPKDRFSAERLKGVDSTLKIQPAKLEDSAVYLCASSLDRVGYTFGSGTRLTVV.